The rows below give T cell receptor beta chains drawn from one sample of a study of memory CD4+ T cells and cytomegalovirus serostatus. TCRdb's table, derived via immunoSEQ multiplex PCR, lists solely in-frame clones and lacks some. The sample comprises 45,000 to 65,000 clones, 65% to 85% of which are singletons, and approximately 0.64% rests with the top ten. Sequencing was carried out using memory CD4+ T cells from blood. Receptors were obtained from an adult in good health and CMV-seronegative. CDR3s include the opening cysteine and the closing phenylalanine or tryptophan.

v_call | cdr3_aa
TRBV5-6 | CASSLAGGLGLYEQYF
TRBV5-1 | CASSRQGSETQYF
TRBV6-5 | CASEKGQGFGKLFF
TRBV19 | CASSIAFGRRAGELFF
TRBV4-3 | CASSQLSGKEAFF
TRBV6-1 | CASSGQGGSNQPQHF
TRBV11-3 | CASSLKGADTQYF
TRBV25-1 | CASRNFFLEQFF
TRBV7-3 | CASSPTGSGELFF
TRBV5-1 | CASSLDSVQETQYF
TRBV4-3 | CASSQDRLISTDTQYF
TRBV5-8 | CASSTGTPTYNEQFF
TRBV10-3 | CAISESWGNNEKLFF
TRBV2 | CASSEGRGTFNEQFF
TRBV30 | CAWSTRTGNYGYTF
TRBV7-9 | CASSRGLAGALGKETQYF
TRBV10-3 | CAISGGIGLSPLHF
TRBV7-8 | CASSLDQETQYF
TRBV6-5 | CASSFAEGDEQYF
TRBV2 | CASSEQGGSYNEQFF
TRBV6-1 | CASSPMVGAETQYF
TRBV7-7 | CASSLDFFNEQFF